This passage covers 6 T cell receptor beta chains from one sample sequenced in a study of blood T cell repertoires in COVID-19. Using immunoSEQ multiplex PCR, the repertoire was profiled, and TCRdb retains in-frame clones only, with some absent. The profile covers 140,000 to 150,000 clones, with 81% appearing a single time and about 8% taken by the ten largest. What was sequenced was peripheral blood. The source is a human donor with acute or convalescent COVID-19. The donor label of this sample is uncertain.

This clone has a single count. V gene TRBV7-9 combines with J gene TRBJ2-5; a weak D match, TRBD1 (5 bases). The CDR3 spans 15 residues. Germline CDR1 and CDR2: SEHNR and FQNEAQ (reference sequence). Between the trimmed V and J ends, which lost 1 base and 3 bases, there was a span of 12 bases. The CDR3 sequence is CASSLEGKSKETQYF. CDR3 in DNA: TGTGCCAGCAGCTTAGAGGGGAAGAGCAAAGAGACCCAGTACTTC.

This rearrangement joins TRBV2 to TRBJ1-2; 8 nucleotides match TRBD1. The CDR3 has 15 amino acids. The trim removed 7 bases at V and 2 bases at J, leaving 9 bases unmatched. Germline assignment: CDR1 SNHLY and CDR2 FYNNEI. As DNA, the CDR3 is TGTGCCAGCATCCCGAAACAGGGGGGAAACTATGGCTACACCTTC. This gives the protein CASIPKQGGNYGYTF.

The chain carries TRBV7-8 and TRBJ2-3; 10 positions agree with TRBD2. V lost 1 base, J lost 5 bases, and 6 bases stayed unmatched. The CDR3 spans 16 residues. The germline V gene has CDR1 SGHVS and CDR2 FQNEAQ. CDR3 residues: CASSLVASGGQDTQYF. The CDR3 nucleotides are TGTGCCAGCAGCTTAGTGGCTAGCGGGGGACAAGATACGCAGTATTTT.

The chain combines TRBV12-5 with TRBJ2-3; TRBD2 aligns across 9 bases. With V trimmed by 11 bases and J by 3 bases, 9 bases remained unmatched. CDR1 and CDR2 (germline): LGHNT, FRNRAP. CDR3 length: 14 residues. The CDR3 DNA sequence: TGTGCTTCCCCAGGCGGGGGGGCGACAGATACGCAGTATTTT. Its translation is CASPGGGATDTQYF.

J is TRBJ2-5 and V is TRBV7-9; 9 bases agree with TRBD1. The germline V gene has CDR1 SEHNR and CDR2 FQNEAQ (reference sequence). The CDR3 is made up of 14 amino acids. Trimming took 2 bases from V and 5 from J; bases not matched to a gene: 3. CDR3 loop: CASSLTGGGETQYF. The CDR3 DNA follows: TGTGCCAGCAGCTTAACAGGGGGCGGTGAGACCCAGTACTTC. Filled out from reference TRBV7-9 and TRBJ2-5, the complete variable domain reads DTGVSQNPRHKITKRGQNVTFRCDPISEHNRLYWYRQTLGQGPEFLTYFQNEAQLEKSRLLSDRFSAERPKGSFSTLEIQRTEQGDSAMYLCASSLTGGGETQYFGPGTRLLVL.

This clone was picked up a small number of times. V is TRBV6-1 and J is TRBJ1-1; no reliable D call. This CDR3 comprises 13 residues. The V end was cut by 3 bases, the J end by 4 bases, with 9 bases between. Germline CDR1 is MNHNS and CDR2 is SASEGT. The CDR3 loop reads CASSESALTEAFF. The CDR3 nucleotides are TGTGCCAGCAGTGAGAGCGCTCTCACTGAAGCTTTCTTT.